Following are 26 T cell receptor beta chains from one sample sequenced in a study of long-term antiretroviral therapy in people with HIV. Version v3.0 of the immunoSEQ assay ran at survey level. Clones were read by immunoSEQ multiplex PCR, and TCRdb kept only the in-frame ones, dropping some. Of over 30,000 clones in the sample, around nine tenths were seen once. Sample: unsorted PBMCs, taken 1.1 years after starting antiretroviral therapy. These receptors were taken from a man aged 18 to 30 with HIV.

This chain uses TRBV29-1 with TRBJ2-7, with D tentatively TRBD2 (6 bases). Trimming shortened V by 0 bases and J by 4 bases, and 7 bases separated the two germline ends. The V gene's germline CDR1 is SQVTM and CDR2 ANQGSEA. The CDR3 is made up of 12 amino acids. The chain's CDR3 is CSVEESGYEQYF. DNA of the CDR3: TGCAGCGTTGAAGAAAGCGGGTACGAGCAGTACTTC.

The chain combines TRBV5-1 with TRBJ2-5, with 10 bases fitting TRBD2. V shed 5 bases and J 5 bases; nucleotides not matched to a gene: 9. The CDR3 length is 15 residues. In germline, CDR1 is SGHRS, CDR2 YFSETQ. CDR3 region: CASRAASGGQETQYF. CDR3 DNA: TGCGCCAGCAGGGCGGCTAGCGGGGGCCAGGAGACCCAGTACTTC.

CDR3 DNA: TGTGCCAGCAGCCCCGCCCGGGACTACGAGCAGTACTTC. It specifies CASSPARDYEQYF. The rearrangement links TRBV4-2 to TRBJ2-7; D might be TRBD2 (5 bases). V lost 4 bases to trimming and J lost 3 bases, with 10 bases between them. CDR1 is LGHNA, CDR2 YNFKEQ, per germline. The CDR3 runs to 13 residues.

This rearrangement joins TRBV15 to TRBJ1-4; D unclear. Germline V gives CDR1 LNHNV, CDR2 YYDKDF (reference sequence). V was shortened by 5 bases and J by 7 bases, with 11 bases between the two germline ends. This CDR3 contains 13 residues. CDR3: CATSQVWGEKLFF. The CDR3 region has the DNA TGTGCCACCAGCCAGGTTTGGGGTGAAAAACTGTTTTTT.

The table lists this clone with a count of one. The genes are TRBV6-4 and TRBJ2-6; TRBD1 aligns across 7 bases. After removal of 4 bases from V and 2 bases from J, the junction contained 2 bases not matched to a gene. This CDR3 spans 15 amino acids. Germline CDR1 and CDR2: MRHNA and SNTAGT. CDR3 region: CASSAQGAGANVLTF. DNA for the CDR3: TGTGCCAGCAGTGCCCAGGGGGCTGGGGCCAACGTCCTGACTTTC.

This chain joins TRBV7-8 and TRBJ2-7; the match to TRBD2 covers 9 bases. Germline CDR1 is SGHVS and CDR2 is FQNEAQ. The V segment lost 5 bases and the J segment 7 bases; nucleotides outside the gene matches: 15. The CDR3 consists of 16 residues. CDR3 sequence reads: CASSTRQGSGSGEQYF. The DNA of the CDR3 is TGTGCCAGCAGCACGCGCCAGGGTAGCGGGAGTGGAGAGCAGTACTTC.

The V and J genes are TRBV2 and TRBJ1-1; D is ambiguous. Germline CDR1 and CDR2: SNHLY and FYNNEI. V was shortened by 6 bases and J by 8 bases, with 10 bases between the two germline ends. CDR3 length equals 11 residues. CDR3 in amino acids: CASSGEREAFF. For the CDR3, the DNA is TGTGCCAGCAGCGGAGAGCGAGAAGCTTTCTTT.

V is TRBV5-1 and J is TRBJ2-1; weak D call: TRBD1 (6 bases). V was clipped by 4 bases and J by 7 bases, with 15 bases between them. CDR3 size: 14 residues. The V gene's germline CDR1 is SGHRS and CDR2 YFSETQ. The CDR3 bases are TGCGCCAGCAGCGCACAGGGAACCGGGAATGAGCAGTTCTTC. Its translation: CASSAQGTGNEQFF. The full variable domain, rest sourced from reference TRBV5-1 and TRBJ2-1, is KAGVTQTPRYLIKTRGQQVTLSCSPISGHRSVSWYQQTPGQGLQFLFEYFSETQRNKGNFPGRFSGRQFSNSRSEMNVSTLELGDSALYLCASSAQGTGNEQFFGPGTRLTVL.

The chain carries TRBV25-1 and TRBJ2-5, with TRBD1 matching 11 bases. J gave up 5 bases and V 6 bases, and 14 bases lay outside the gene matches. Germline lookup yields CDR1 MGHDK and CDR2 SYGVNS. The CDR3 is made up of 17 amino acids. CDR3 residues: CASRDRGRSRERETQYF. DNA of the CDR3: TGTGCCAGCAGGGACAGGGGGCGATCTCGGGAAAGGGAGACCCAGTACTTC.

The CDR3 reads CASSFGVSSYNEQFF. The CDR3 coding sequence is TGTGCCAGCAGTTTCGGGGTGAGCTCCTACAATGAGCAGTTCTTC. The V gene is TRBV6-1, the J gene TRBJ2-1; TRBD2 is a possible D gene (5 bases). Germline CDR1 reads MNHNS; CDR2 reads SASEGT. The CDR3 covers 15 residues. Deletions cut 5 bases from V and 0 bases from J, with 11 bases between.

This chain uses TRBV5-4 with TRBJ2-5, with 7 bases that match TRBD2. Trimming took 2 bases from V and 5 from J; bases not matched to a gene: 6. The germline V gene encodes CDR1 SGHNT and CDR2 YYREEE (reference sequence). This CDR3 has 14 residues. CDR3 sequence reads: CASSFPGGLETQYF. CDR3 DNA: TGTGCCAGCAGCTTCCCGGGGGGTCTGGAGACCCAGTACTTC.

Written as DNA, the CDR3 is TGTGCCAGCAGCCAAGAGGGAGCTAGCAATGAGCAGTTCTTC. It yields the protein CASSQEGASNEQFF. The chain uses TRBV4-2 and TRBJ2-1, with TRBD2 as a possible D gene (5 bases). CDR1 is LGHNA, CDR2 YNFKEQ, per germline. V lost 0 bases, J lost 6 bases, and 9 bases lay in between. The CDR3 contains 14 residues.

The chain recombines TRBV18 with TRBJ2-7; perhaps TRBD1 as D (5 bases). V gave up 5 bases and J gave up 5 bases, with 13 bases separating them. The CDR3 spans 13 residues. Germline-derived CDR1 and CDR2 are KGHSH and LQKENI. CDR3 residues: CASSGRAANEQYF. The CDR3 DNA sequence: TGTGCCAGCTCAGGCAGGGCGGCCAACGAGCAGTACTTC.

V usage is TRBV19 and J usage is TRBJ2-7; a weak D match, TRBD1 (6 bases). Germline values: CDR1 LNHDA, CDR2 SQIVND (reference sequence). This CDR3 is 13 amino acids long. Trimming removed 3 bases at V and 4 bases at J, with 10 bases between. In DNA form, the CDR3 reads TGTGCCAGTAGTATTTCGGACAGTTACGAGCAGTACTTC. Protein: CASSISDSYEQYF.

This clone was detected once. This chain joins TRBV6-1 and TRBJ2-7; weak D call: TRBD1 (6 bases). The CDR3 is 13 residues long. Germline V gives CDR1 MNHNS, CDR2 SASEGT. With 10 bases removed from V and 1 base from J, the gap between germline ends came to 14 bases. The CDR3 coding sequence is TGTGCCACCTCCTGGGACACTTCCTACGAGCAGTACTTC. Amino acids: CATSWDTSYEQYF.

This chain links TRBV19 with TRBJ2-7; weak D call: TRBD1 (5 bases). This CDR3 region has 14 residues. Trimming removed 4 bases from V and 2 bases from J, with 12 bases in between. Germline CDR1 reads LNHDA; CDR2 reads SQIVND (reference sequence). The CDR3 protein is CASSTYRTPYEQYF. The CDR3, as DNA: TGTGCCAGTAGTACCTACAGGACCCCCTACGAGCAGTACTTC.

This rearrangement joins TRBV7-9 to TRBJ2-1, with TRBD2 matching 8 bases. V lost 5 bases and J lost 8; bases outside the gene matches: 14. The CDR3 sequence is 16 residues long. Germline V lookup: CDR1 SEHNR, CDR2 FQNEAQ (reference sequence). CDR3 bases: TGTGCCAGCAGCAACACCGCGGGGGGCGCTCAAGATGAGCAGTTCTTC. It is translated as CASSNTAGGAQDEQFF. Looking up the rest from reference TRBV7-9 and TRBJ2-1 gives the full variable domain: DTGVSQNPRHKITKRGQNVTFRCDPISEHNRLYWYRQTLGQGPEFLTYFQNEAQLEKSRLLSDRFSAERPKGSFSTLEIQRTEQGDSAMYLCASSNTAGGAQDEQFFGPGTRLTVL.

The chain has TRBV21-1 and TRBJ1-1. TRBV21-1 is a pseudogene. The length of the CDR3 is 15 residues. The CDR3 bases are TGTGCCAGCAGCCCGGTTGGGGAGAAGAACACTGAAGCTTTCTTT. Its protein is CASSPVGEKNTEAFF.

This chain uses TRBV6-6 with TRBJ1-2; D may be TRBD1 (5 bases). The CDR3 is 13 amino acids. In germline, CDR1 is MNHNY, CDR2 SVGAGI (reference sequence). The ends were cut back, 2 bases at V and 8 bases at J, with 12 bases in the middle. In nucleotides, the CDR3 is TGTGCCAGCAGTTACGGGGACCCGAGAGGCTACACCTTC. It yields the protein CASSYGDPRGYTF.

The chain employs TRBV11-2 and TRBJ1-2; D remains ambiguous. Germline lookup yields CDR1 SGHAT and CDR2 FQNNGV. V lost 5 bases and J 8 bases, leaving 15 bases between the germline ends. There are 13 residues in the CDR3. The CDR3 reads CASSRTGSSGYTF. The CDR3 nucleotides are TGTGCCAGCAGCCGGACGGGGTCTTCCGGCTACACCTTC.

The chain uses TRBV6-5 and TRBJ1-2; D is ambiguous. This CDR3 has 13 residues. Germline values: CDR1 MNHEY, CDR2 SVGAGI. The V gene lost 5 bases and the J gene lost 4 bases, with 11 bases spanning the gap. The CDR3 sequence is CASSPSGFYGYTF. CDR3 bases: TGTGCCAGCAGTCCTTCTGGGTTCTATGGCTACACCTTC.

The J gene is TRBJ2-7, the V gene TRBV11-2; 10 bases map to TRBD2. The CDR3 spans 15 residues. Germline V gene sequence: CDR1 SGHAT, CDR2 FQNNGV. The ends lost 5 bases at V and 2 bases at J; junction bases unmatched: 6. CDR3 protein: CASSPGTSAPYEQYF. CDR3 sequence (DNA): TGTGCCAGCAGCCCTGGGACTAGCGCGCCCTACGAGCAGTACTTC.

The CDR3 nucleotides read TGCAGCGTTGAAAGAGGGGGCCAAGAGACCCAGTACTTC. Its protein is CSVERGGQETQYF. The chain carries TRBV29-1 and TRBJ2-5; perhaps TRBD1 as D (6 bases). Trimming stripped 2 bases from V and 1 base from J, with 8 bases between. CDR1 is SQVTM, CDR2 ANQGSEA, per germline. This CDR3 is 13 amino acids long.

This clone showed up just once. The genes are TRBV5-5 and TRBJ1-4; a weak D match, TRBD1 (6 bases). Germline CDR1 reads SGHKS; CDR2 reads YYEKEE (reference sequence). Trimming removed 4 bases from V and 5 bases from J, with 15 bases in between. The CDR3 loop spans 15 amino acids. The CDR3 spells CASSRTGLRNEKLFF. The DNA of the CDR3 is TGTGCCAGCAGCCGCACAGGGCTTAGGAATGAAAAACTGTTTTTT.

This clone has a handful of counts. The chain links TRBV7-3 to TRBJ2-1; TRBD2 matches at 8 bases. Trimming removed 6 bases from V and 0 bases from J; junction bases left unmatched: 10. The germline V gene encodes CDR1 SGHTA and CDR2 FQGTGA. This CDR3 region has 17 residues. CDR3 region: CASSMGLAGSSYNEQFF. CDR3 nucleotide sequence: TGTGCCAGCAGTATGGGGCTAGCGGGTAGCTCCTACAATGAGCAGTTCTTC.

V is TRBV15 and J is TRBJ2-5; 8 positions agree with TRBD1. Germline assignment: CDR1 LNHNV and CDR2 YYDKDF (reference sequence). The CDR3 length is 15 residues. J lost 4 bases, V lost 4 bases, and 8 bases had no gene match. The CDR3 reads CATSTPRDRRETQYF. CDR3 in DNA: TGTGCCACCAGCACCCCCAGGGACAGGCGAGAGACCCAGTACTTC. The full variable domain, its missing parts supplied by reference TRBV15 and TRBJ2-5, is DAMVIQNPRYQVTQFGKPVTLSCSQTLNHNVMYWYQQKSSQAPKLLFHYYDKDFNNEADTPDNFQSRRPNTSFCFLDIRSPGLGDTAMYLCATSTPRDRRETQYFGPGTRLLVL.